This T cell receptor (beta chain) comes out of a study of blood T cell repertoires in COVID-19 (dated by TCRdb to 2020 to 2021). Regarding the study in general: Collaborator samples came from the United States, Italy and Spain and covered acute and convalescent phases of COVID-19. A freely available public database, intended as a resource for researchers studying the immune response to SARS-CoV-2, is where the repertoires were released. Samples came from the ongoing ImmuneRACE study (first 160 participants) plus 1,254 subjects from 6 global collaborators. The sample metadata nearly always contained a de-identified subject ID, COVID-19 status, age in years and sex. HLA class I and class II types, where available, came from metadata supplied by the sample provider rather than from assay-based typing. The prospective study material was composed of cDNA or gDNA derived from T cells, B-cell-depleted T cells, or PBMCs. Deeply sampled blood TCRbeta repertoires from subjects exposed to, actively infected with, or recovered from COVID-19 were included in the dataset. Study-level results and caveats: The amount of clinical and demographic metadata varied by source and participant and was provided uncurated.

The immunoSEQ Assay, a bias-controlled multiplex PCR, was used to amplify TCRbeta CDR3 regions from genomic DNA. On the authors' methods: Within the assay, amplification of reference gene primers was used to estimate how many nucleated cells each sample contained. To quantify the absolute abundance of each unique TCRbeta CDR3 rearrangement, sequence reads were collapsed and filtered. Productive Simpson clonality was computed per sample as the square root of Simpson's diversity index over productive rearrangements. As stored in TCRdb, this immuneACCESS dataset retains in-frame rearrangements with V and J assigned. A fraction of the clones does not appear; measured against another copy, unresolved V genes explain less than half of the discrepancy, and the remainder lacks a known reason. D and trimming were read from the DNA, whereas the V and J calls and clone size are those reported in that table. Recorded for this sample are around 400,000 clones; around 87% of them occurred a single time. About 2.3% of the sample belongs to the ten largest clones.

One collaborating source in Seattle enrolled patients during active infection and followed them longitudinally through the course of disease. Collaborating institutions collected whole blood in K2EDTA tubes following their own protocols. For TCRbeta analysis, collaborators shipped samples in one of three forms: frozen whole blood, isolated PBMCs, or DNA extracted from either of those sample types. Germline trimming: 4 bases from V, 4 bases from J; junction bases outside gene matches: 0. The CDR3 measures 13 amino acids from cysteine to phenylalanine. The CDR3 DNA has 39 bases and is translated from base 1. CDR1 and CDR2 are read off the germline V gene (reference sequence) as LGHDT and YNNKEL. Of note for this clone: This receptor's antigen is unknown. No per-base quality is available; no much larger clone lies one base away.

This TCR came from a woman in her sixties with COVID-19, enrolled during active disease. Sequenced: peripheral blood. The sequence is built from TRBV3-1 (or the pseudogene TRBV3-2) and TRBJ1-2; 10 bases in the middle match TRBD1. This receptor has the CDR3 CASSRTGGYGYTF. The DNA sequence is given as TGTGCCAGCAGCCGGACAGGGGGCTATGGCTACACCTTC.